The clone carrying this T cell receptor (beta chain) was seen a handful of times. The data were obtained in a study of T-cell memory formation after mild COVID-19. Study-level information: Most TCR clusters belonged to a single donor.

TCRdb ran MiXCR on the 5' RACE reads and lists one entry per CDR3 protein. There are more than 100,000 distinct CDR3 sequences in the sample; approximately 6.2% occur only once, and 2% to 2.5% lies in the top ten. The length of the CDR3 is 14 residues. Germline V gene data show CDR1 as SGHTA and CDR2 as FQGTGA. Trimming cost V 5 bases and J 6 bases; bases outside gene matches: 4. The sequenced sample consisted of PBMCs or a T cell subset sorted from them (not recorded which). This chain uses TRBV7-3 with TRBJ2-7; TRBD2 matches 13 bases. This TCR was sampled from an adult woman who had mild COVID-19 (a few samples of this study predate the infection). Cell type and time point are not known. The CDR3 spells CASSPGLAGVEQYF. CDR3 bases: TGTGCCAGCAGCCCTGGACTAGCGGGGGTCGAGCAGTACTTC.